What follows are 17 T cell receptor beta chains derived from one specimen sequenced in a study of T cell repertoires in cytomegalovirus infection. TCRdb reprocessed the reads with MiXCR, giving one entry per CDR3 protein. The table has 130,000 or so distinct CDR3 sequences, roughly 6% seen once. Sequencing was done on a sample of PBMCs. The receptors shown here come from a human donor in good health (CMV status not recorded). Some clones in this sample may be carry-over from other donors' samples.

The V call is TRBV20-1, the J call TRBJ2-3; 9 positions match TRBD1. CDR1 and CDR2 (germline): DFQATT, SNEGSKA (reference sequence). The CDR3 length is 15 residues. J lost 8 bases, V lost 0 bases, and 9 bases had no gene match. Here the CDR3 DNA reads TGCAGTGCTAGAGAGACAGGGGGGGCCATGGTTACGCAGTATTTT. Residues: CSARETGGAMVTQYF.

The chain is built from TRBV29-1 and TRBJ2-1; the D is unclear. The CDR3 extends over 12 amino acids. Germline values: CDR1 SQVTM, CDR2 ANQGSEA. Trimming stripped 5 bases from V and 7 bases from J, with 12 bases between. The CDR3 DNA follows: TGCAGCGTTTCTCGGATGAGTAATGAGCAGTTCTTC. Its translation is CSVSRMSNEQFF.

At least ten counts were recorded for this clonotype. The J gene is TRBJ2-3, the V gene TRBV7-6; TRBD1 might be the D (6 bases). Trimming cost V 5 bases and J 4 bases, with 13 bases left between them. CDR3 length equals 14 residues. Germline V gives CDR1 SGHVS, CDR2 FNYEAQ. DNA for the CDR3: TGTGCCAGCAGCGGCAGACAGGCTCCAGATACGCAGTATTTT. It is translated as CASSGRQAPDTQYF.

V is TRBV7-8 and J is TRBJ2-3, with 7 positions matching TRBD1. There are 16 residues in the CDR3. Germline V gives CDR1 SGHVS, CDR2 FQNEAQ. Trimming took 6 bases from V and 4 from J; bases not matched to a gene: 13. CDR3 loop: CASSRARNRGSDTQYF. For the CDR3, the DNA is TGTGCCAGCAGTCGGGCCAGGAACAGGGGTTCAGATACGCAGTATTTT.

This clonotype was picked up many times. This chain uses TRBV12-3 or TRBV12-4 with TRBJ1-6; D ambiguous. CDR3 length: 12 residues. Trimming stripped 5 bases from V and 10 bases from J, with 9 bases between. Written as DNA, the CDR3 is TGTGCCAGCAGTGCCCATCCCTCACCCCTCCACTTT. Translated, it gives CASSAHPSPLHF.

This clonotype was counted only a few times. This chain links TRBV5-6 with TRBJ1-2; D gene uncertain. Germline values: CDR1 SGHDT, CDR2 YYEEEE. This CDR3 has 12 amino acids. The ends were cut back, 4 bases at V and 4 bases at J, with 8 bases in the middle. CDR3 in amino acids: CASSRAGYGYTF. The CDR3 DNA follows: TGTGCCAGCAGCCGGGCCGGCTATGGCTACACCTTC.

This sequence joins TRBV7-3 and TRBJ1-1; TRBD1 is a possible D gene (5 bases). Trimming cost V 5 bases and J 1 base, with 8 bases left between them. The CDR3 has 13 residues. Germline assignment: CDR1 SGHTA and CDR2 FQGTGA. The chain's CDR3 is CASSTGPNTEAFF. For the CDR3, the DNA is TGTGCCAGCAGCACGGGACCGAACACTGAAGCTTTCTTT.

The chain has TRBV29-1 and TRBJ2-2; 10 bases agree with TRBD1. Germline trimming cut 4 bases from V and 2 bases from J; bases unmatched to any gene: 1. The CDR3 totals 14 residues. The V gene's germline CDR1 is SQVTM and CDR2 ANQGSEA. This CDR3 reads CSVGDRGNTGELFF. The CDR3 DNA is TGCAGCGTTGGGGACAGGGGAAACACCGGGGAGCTGTTTTTT.

This clonotype has ten or more counts. The chain carries TRBV7-6 and TRBJ1-5, with a weak D call TRBD1 (5 bases). Germline CDR1 reads SGHVS; CDR2 reads FNYEAQ. The CDR3 covers 14 residues. V was clipped by 6 bases and J by 2 bases, with 11 bases between them. CDR3 in amino acids: CASSILGGNQPQHF. The CDR3 nucleotides are TGTGCCAGCAGTATATTAGGGGGCAATCAGCCCCAGCATTTT.

This clonotype appeared a few times. The CDR3 spells CASSQGGGALVGELFF. For the CDR3, the DNA is TGTGCCAGCAGCCAAGGCGGGGGGGCCTTGGTCGGGGAGCTGTTTTTT. The rearrangement uses TRBV3-1 and TRBJ2-2; TRBD2 matches 9 bases. Looked up from germline, CDR1 is LGHDT and CDR2 is YNNKEL (reference sequence). With V trimmed by 1 base and J by 7 bases, 7 bases remained unmatched. The CDR3 has 16 residues.

V gene TRBV7-8 combines with J gene TRBJ2-7; D is perhaps TRBD2 (6 bases). Per the germline V gene, CDR1 is SGHVS and CDR2 is FQNEAQ. The CDR3 spans 15 residues. Trimming took off 4 bases at V and 3 bases at J, with 16 bases between the two ends. The CDR3 is CASSSQPGGYYEQYF. The CDR3 nucleotides are TGTGCCAGCAGCTCCCAACCCGGAGGGTACTACGAGCAGTACTTC.

This clonotype was counted ten times or more. The chain uses TRBV6-6 and TRBJ2-5, with TRBD1 as a possible D gene (6 bases). This CDR3 spans 14 amino acids. Looked up from germline, CDR1 is MNHNY and CDR2 is SVGAGI (reference sequence). Trimming cost V 6 bases and J 2 bases, with 13 bases left between them. CDR3 sequence (DNA): TGTGCCAGCAGCAAAACAGGGAAACAAGAGACCCAGTACTTC. Its protein product is CASSKTGKQETQYF.

This clonotype occurred a few times. The chain employs TRBV7-6 and TRBJ1-4, with 9 bases that match TRBD1. The V gene end was trimmed by 3 bases and the J gene end by 6 bases; junction bases not matched to a gene: 2. This CDR3 spans 14 amino acids. The germline V gene has CDR1 SGHVS and CDR2 FNYEAQ. CDR3 sequence reads: CASSLGTGYEKLFF. Here the CDR3 DNA reads TGTGCCAGCAGCTTGGGGACAGGGTATGAAAAACTGTTTTTT.

In its sample, this clonotype was seen many times. The chain joins TRBV7-3 to TRBJ2-1; 14 bases agree with TRBD2. The length of the CDR3 is 14 residues. J gave up 15 bases and V 6 bases, and 10 bases lay outside the gene matches. From germline, CDR1 is SGHTA and CDR2 FQGTGA. The CDR3 coding sequence is TGTGCCAGCAGTTTCGGACTAGCGGGGGGCCGTGTGTTCTTC. Translation gives CASSFGLAGGRVFF.

Remarks on this clonotype: Possible read error: a much larger clone is one base away. This CDR3 is CASSLGLAGWIQETQYF. CDR3 nucleotides: TGTGCCAGCAGCTTGGGACTAGCGGGGTGGATACAAGAGACCCAGTACTTC. The rearrangement joins TRBV7-2 to TRBJ2-5; 13 bases fit TRBD2. Per germline, CDR1 SGHTA and CDR2 FQGNSA. The CDR3 has 17 amino acids. The J segment lost 2 bases and the V segment lost 3 bases, leaving 6 bases of the junction unmatched.

This clonotype was recorded at least ten times. The V gene is TRBV7-2, the J gene TRBJ1-1; D gene uncertain. Germline CDR1 is SGHTA and CDR2 is FQGNSA. This CDR3 region has 14 residues. Trimming removed 5 bases at V and 3 bases at J, with 13 bases between. In nucleotides, the CDR3 is TGTGCCAGCAGCCTCCTAGTAGGTTACACTGAAGCTTTCTTT. Protein sequence: CASSLLVGYTEAFF.

At least ten counts were recorded for this clonotype. J is TRBJ2-3 and V is TRBV7-2, with 8 bases lining up with TRBD2. Germline V lookup: CDR1 SGHTA, CDR2 FQGNSA. V lost 5 bases to trimming and J lost 7 bases; unmatched junction nucleotides: 20. This CDR3 is built from 18 residues. CDR3 nucleotide sequence: TGTGCCAGCAGCCTACGTCGTGACCGGGGGGCGGGGGGACATACGCAGTATTTT. Encoded protein: CASSLRRDRGAGGHTQYF.